The 14 T cell receptor beta chains below all came from one sample that was sequenced in a study of vaccination and CD4 T cells after COVID-19. Treatment in this sample: approximately nine-day PBMC culture with coronavirus spike peptide pools or control peptides (ViraFEST assay). With the Oncomine TCR Beta short-read assay, DNA from cultured CD4+ T cells was sequenced. One entry per CDR3 protein results from TCRdb running MiXCR on the PCR reads. The sample shows tens of thousands of distinct CDR3 sequences, about 53% of them seen only once. The antigens for these receptors are not known. The sequenced sample was CD4+ T cells from blood, cultured in vitro. The receptors were gathered from a human donor who had recovered from COVID-19.

V gene TRBV2 combines with J gene TRBJ1-2; 9 nucleotides agree with TRBD1. Trimming took 4 bases from V and 4 from J; bases not matched to a gene: 4. Germline CDR1 reads SNHLY; CDR2 reads FYNNEI. This CDR3 is 14 amino acids long. The CDR3, as DNA: TGTGCCAGCAGTGCGGGACAGGGAGGCTATGGCTACACCTTC. It specifies CASSAGQGGYGYTF.

This rearrangement joins TRBV7-9 to TRBJ2-1; D remains ambiguous. The V end lost 1 base, the J end lost 7 bases, and 2 bases lay between the germline ends. CDR1 and CDR2 from the germline V gene are SEHNR and FQNEAQ (reference sequence). CDR3 size: 11 residues. CDR3 loop: CASSLGNEQFF. As DNA, the CDR3 is TGTGCCAGCAGCTTAGGGAATGAGCAGTTCTTC. Based on the CDR3 plus reference TRBV7-9 and TRBJ2-1, the full variable domain is DTGVSQNPRHKITKRGQNVTFRCDPISEHNRLYWYRQTLGQGPEFLTYFQNEAQLEKSRLLSDRFSAERPKGSFSTLEIQRTEQGDSAMYLCASSLGNEQFFGPGTRLTVL.

This clonotype was counted a single time. The V gene is TRBV7-2, the J gene TRBJ2-3; TRBD2 matches at 12 bases. The CDR3 runs to 17 residues. Germline-derived CDR1 and CDR2 are SGHTA and FQGNSA. Unmatched junction bases numbered 10, after V lost 5 bases and J lost 4 bases. The CDR3 sequence: CASSPRWTSGIPDTQYF. The DNA for the CDR3 is TGTGCCAGCAGCCCCCGATGGACTAGCGGGATCCCAGATACGCAGTATTTT.

This rearrangement joins TRBV6-1 to TRBJ1-2; 9 positions match TRBD1. CDR3 length: 15 amino acids. Germline loops: CDR1 MNHNS, CDR2 SASEGT. V was pared by 6 bases and J by 8 bases, with 13 bases of the junction left unmatched. The CDR3 DNA reads as TGTGCCAGCAGCCGCGAAAGGGACAGGGCGGGGGGCTACACCTTC. It specifies CASSRERDRAGGYTF.

The sample holds a few counts of this clonotype. J is TRBJ1-2 and V is TRBV18, with no clear D. The V end was cut by 5 bases, the J end by 0 bases, with 4 bases between. Germline V gives CDR1 KGHSH, CDR2 LQKENI. The CDR3 is 12 amino acids. CDR3 DNA sequence: TGTGCCAGCTCAACCTCTAACTATGGCTACACCTTC. Amino acid sequence: CASSTSNYGYTF. Supplemented by reference TRBV18 and TRBJ1-2, the full variable domain reads NAGVMQNPRHLVRRRGQEARLRCSPMKGHSHVYWYRQLPEEGLKFMVYLQKENIIDESGMPKERFSAEFPKEGPSILRIQQVVRGDSAAYFCASSTSNYGYTFGSGTRLTVV.

This clonotype was recorded a few times. CDR3 sequence: CSASTSTDTQYF. In DNA form, the CDR3 reads TGCAGTGCTTCTACCAGCACAGATACGCAGTATTTT. The rearrangement uses TRBV20-1 and TRBJ2-3; D ambiguous. Germline CDR1 reads DFQATT; CDR2 reads SNEGSKA (reference sequence). CDR3 size: 12 residues. The V gene lost 5 bases and the J gene lost 0 bases, with 6 bases spanning the gap.

The chain has TRBV19 and TRBJ1-5; no clear D gene. Germline loops: CDR1 LNHDA, CDR2 SQIVND (reference sequence). V was trimmed by 6 bases and J by 2 bases, leaving 11 bases between them. This CDR3 is 14 amino acids long. The chain's CDR3 is CASRREGGNQPQHF. The CDR3 DNA reads as TGTGCCAGTAGGCGGGAAGGTGGCAATCAGCCCCAGCATTTT.

The chain joins TRBV20-1 to TRBJ1-2, with D possibly TRBD1 on 6 matching bases. Germline V lookup: CDR1 DFQATT, CDR2 SNEGSKA (reference sequence). Trimming shortened V by 6 bases and J by 8 bases, and 16 bases separated the two germline ends. The length of the CDR3 is 12 residues. The CDR3 DNA reads TGCAGTGCCGGGGGCAGGGCAGGAGGCTACACCTTC. Translating gives CSAGGRAGGYTF.

The chain uses TRBV7-8 and TRBJ2-1; D gene ambiguous. Germline V gene lookup returns CDR1 SGHVS and CDR2 FQNEAQ. The CDR3 covers 12 residues. The V end lost 0 bases, the J end lost 6 bases, and 3 bases lay between the germline ends. CDR3 protein: CASSLARNEQFF. CDR3 nucleotide sequence: TGTGCCAGCAGCTTAGCTCGCAATGAGCAGTTCTTC.

A few counts support this clonotype. The chain carries TRBV19 and TRBJ1-5; no clear D gene. Germline assignment: CDR1 LNHDA and CDR2 SQIVND (reference sequence). The CDR3 is made up of 15 amino acids. V was trimmed by 0 bases and J by 6 bases, leaving 12 bases between them. The CDR3 is CASSIDQGMGQPQHF. Written as DNA, the CDR3 is TGTGCCAGTAGTATAGATCAAGGGATGGGTCAGCCCCAGCATTTT.

This rearrangement joins TRBV5-1 to TRBJ2-3; a weak D match, TRBD1 (5 bases). The germline V gene encodes CDR1 SGHRS and CDR2 YFSETQ. V gave up 0 bases and J gave up 0 bases, with 11 bases separating them. This CDR3 comprises 16 residues. The CDR3 region is CASSLAEGASTDTQYF. The CDR3 nucleotides read TGCGCCAGCAGCTTGGCCGAAGGGGCTAGCACAGATACGCAGTATTTT.

This clonotype came up a few times. The chain has TRBV6-2 or TRBV6-3 and TRBJ2-2; TRBD1 agrees at 7 bases. J gave up 1 base and V 9 bases, and 8 bases lay outside the gene matches. This CDR3 contains 15 residues. Germline CDR1 and CDR2: MNHEY and SVGEGT. Written as DNA, the CDR3 is TGTGCCAGGCAGTCCTGGACAGGGAACACCGGGGAGCTGTTTTTT. Protein product: CARQSWTGNTGELFF.

The rearrangement joins TRBV27 to TRBJ1-5, with 10 bases fitting TRBD1. After removal of 10 bases from V and 4 bases from J, the junction contained 10 bases not matched to a gene. The CDR3 extends over 15 amino acids. Germline CDR1 reads MNHEY; CDR2 reads SMNVEV (reference sequence). DNA of the CDR3: TGTGCCAAAAGGGACAGGGGAATAAAAAATCAGCCCCAGCATTTT. As protein: CAKRDRGIKNQPQHF.

This chain joins TRBV7-7 and TRBJ1-2; D unclear. V was clipped by 11 bases and J by 4 bases, with 20 bases between them. The CDR3 is made up of 14 amino acids. Germline values: CDR1 SSHAT, CDR2 FNYEAQ (reference sequence). Written as DNA, the CDR3 is TGTGCCCCGCCACGGCAGTCGGGTGGCTATGGCTACACCTTC. It specifies CAPPRQSGGYGYTF.